Shown below are 11 T cell receptor beta chains from a single sample sequenced in a study of T cell responses to AZD1222 COVID-19 vaccine. Some clones are missing from TCRdb's copy, which holds only in-frame ones; the method was immunoSEQ multiplex PCR. This table holds approximately 84,000 clones, around 86% found once. Sequenced here: peripheral blood, sampled on day 0 of AZD1222 vaccination. These receptors came from an adult in good health.

The chain has TRBV6-2 or TRBV6-3 and TRBJ2-5; TRBD2 matches at 8 bases. The CDR3 runs to 14 residues. Germline V gene lookup returns CDR1 MNHEY and CDR2 SVGEGT. J lost 2 bases, V lost 5 bases, and 4 bases had no gene match. In DNA form, the CDR3 reads TGTGCCAGCAGTCGGGGCGGGAGGCAAGAGACCCAGTACTTC. This sequence encodes CASSRGGRQETQYF.

This chain connects TRBV6-5 to TRBJ1-1, with D uncertain. Germline CDR1 MNHEY, CDR2 SVGAGI. Trimming removed 3 bases from V and 1 base from J, with 6 bases in between. The CDR3 consists of 13 residues. The CDR3 is CASSYPGNTEAFF. CDR3 sequence (DNA): TGTGCCAGCAGTTATCCTGGGAACACTGAAGCTTTCTTT.

This sequence joins TRBV5-6 and TRBJ2-5; 7 bases line up with TRBD1. Per germline, CDR1 SGHDT and CDR2 YYEEEE. J gave up 3 bases and V 0 bases, and 2 bases lay outside the gene matches. This CDR3 has 14 residues. The CDR3 is CASSLGTGEETQYF. CDR3 DNA: TGTGCCAGCAGCTTGGGGACAGGAGAAGAGACCCAGTACTTC.

The chain is built from TRBV6-5 and TRBJ2-7; D remains ambiguous. The CDR3 has 12 amino acids. V was cut by 6 bases and J by 0 bases, with 6 bases left in between. The V gene's germline CDR1 is MNHEY and CDR2 SVGAGI. The DNA for the CDR3 is TGTGCCAGCAGAGGCAGCTCCTACGAGCAGTACTTC. This encodes CASRGSSYEQYF.

This clone was counted between two and nine times. The chain combines TRBV9 with TRBJ1-1; D remains unclear. Germline assignment: CDR1 SGDLS and CDR2 YYNGEE. The CDR3 runs 14 residues. Trimming cost V 3 bases and J 3 bases, with 12 bases left between them. CDR3 amino acids: CASSDLSYDTEAFF. The DNA for the CDR3 is TGTGCCAGCAGCGACCTGTCCTATGACACTGAAGCTTTCTTT.

This clone was seen a handful of times. The V and J genes are TRBV15 and TRBJ2-7; D might be TRBD1 (5 bases). The V gene lost 3 bases and the J gene lost 1 base, with 13 bases spanning the gap. Germline V gene data show CDR1 as LNHNV and CDR2 as YYDKDF (reference sequence). CDR3 length: 15 amino acids. The DNA of the CDR3 is TGTGCCACCAGCAGGCTGGAGACAGAATCCTACGAGCAGTACTTC. This gives the protein CATSRLETESYEQYF.

This clone was seen just once. The chain uses TRBV5-6 and TRBJ1-2; D not certain. The CDR3 covers 16 residues. The germline V gene encodes CDR1 SGHDT and CDR2 YYEEEE. V was clipped by 4 bases and J by 1 base, with 17 bases between them. The CDR3 here is CASSPLGKGLNYGYTF. The CDR3 coding sequence is TGTGCCAGCAGCCCCTTGGGGAAAGGGCTTAACTATGGCTACACCTTC.

V is TRBV10-3 and J is TRBJ2-7, with D possibly being TRBD2 (5 bases). The germline V gene has CDR1 ENHRY and CDR2 SYGVKD. V lost 10 bases to trimming and J lost 2 bases, with 9 bases between them. This CDR3 has 11 residues. The CDR3 loop reads CATGSAYEQYF. CDR3 DNA: TGTGCCACCGGTAGCGCCTACGAGCAGTACTTC.

V and J are TRBV18 and TRBJ2-7; D remains unclear. The CDR3 covers 14 residues. V lost 6 bases and J 4 bases, leaving 16 bases between the germline ends. The germline gives CDR1 KGHSH, CDR2 LQKENI. For the CDR3, the DNA is TGTGCCAGCTCCTCTTCCGCCTTTCAATACGAGCAGTACTTC. Translated, it gives CASSSSAFQYEQYF.

The rearrangement uses TRBV7-2 and TRBJ2-7; D uncertain. Germline loops: CDR1 SGHTA, CDR2 FQGNSA. The CDR3 runs 14 residues. Trimming left V 2 bases short and J 0 bases short, with 8 bases between. The CDR3 region has the DNA TGTGCCAGCAGCTTAATCCGGAGCTCCTACGAGCAGTACTTC. This translates into CASSLIRSSYEQYF.

This chain connects TRBV6-5 to TRBJ2-7; TRBD1 is a possible D gene (6 bases). V shed 5 bases and J shed 3 bases, with 17 bases lying between them. Germline assignment: CDR1 MNHEY and CDR2 SVGAGI. The CDR3 runs 15 residues. The CDR3 sequence: CASSPGHGSVYEQYF. CDR3 coding DNA: TGTGCCAGCAGTCCGGGACACGGTTCCGTCTACGAGCAGTACTTC.